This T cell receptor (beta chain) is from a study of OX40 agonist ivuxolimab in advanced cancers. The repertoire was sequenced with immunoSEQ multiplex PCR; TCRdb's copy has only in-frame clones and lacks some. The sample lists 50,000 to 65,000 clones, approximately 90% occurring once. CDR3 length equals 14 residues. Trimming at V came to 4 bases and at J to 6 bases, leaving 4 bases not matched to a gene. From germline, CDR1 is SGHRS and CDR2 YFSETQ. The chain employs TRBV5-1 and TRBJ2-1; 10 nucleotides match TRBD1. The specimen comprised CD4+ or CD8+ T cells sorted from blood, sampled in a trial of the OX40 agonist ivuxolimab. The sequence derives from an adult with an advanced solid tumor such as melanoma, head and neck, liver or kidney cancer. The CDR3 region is CASSGGTGVNEQFF. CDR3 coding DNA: TGCGCCAGCAGCGGAGGGACAGGGGTCAATGAGCAGTTCTTC.